This T cell receptor (beta chain) stems from a study of chemoradiotherapy in HPV16-positive cancers. Across the study: Candidate HPV-specific T-cell clones and common TCR motifs came from functional assays in a couple of HPV16-positive patients. Study-wide results and caveats: During treatment, candidate HPV-specific clones and E7-related motifs expanded in tumor. Functional assays defining HPV-specific T cells used only a couple of HPV16-positive patients.

There are 16 residues in the CDR3. The V and J ends lost 2 bases and 4 bases, in that order; junction bases with no gene match: 8. CDR1 is SGHVS and CDR2 is FQNEAQ in the germline V gene. The repertoire was sequenced with immunoSEQ multiplex PCR; TCRdb's copy has only in-frame clones and lacks some. Of 12,000 or so clones listed, over 75% are singletons. Repertoires were sampled repeatedly during chemoradiotherapy. To note about this clone: Its antigen is still unknown.

This TCR derives from a human donor with HPV-associated anogenital cancer. This specimen was taken from a patient who underwent chemoradiotherapy. The chain recombines TRBV7-8 with TRBJ2-7; the match to TRBD1 covers 10 bases. CDR3 DNA sequence: TGTGCCAGCAGCTTAAATATGGGACAGGGGCTTTACGAGCAGTACTTC. Its protein is CASSLNMGQGLYEQYF.